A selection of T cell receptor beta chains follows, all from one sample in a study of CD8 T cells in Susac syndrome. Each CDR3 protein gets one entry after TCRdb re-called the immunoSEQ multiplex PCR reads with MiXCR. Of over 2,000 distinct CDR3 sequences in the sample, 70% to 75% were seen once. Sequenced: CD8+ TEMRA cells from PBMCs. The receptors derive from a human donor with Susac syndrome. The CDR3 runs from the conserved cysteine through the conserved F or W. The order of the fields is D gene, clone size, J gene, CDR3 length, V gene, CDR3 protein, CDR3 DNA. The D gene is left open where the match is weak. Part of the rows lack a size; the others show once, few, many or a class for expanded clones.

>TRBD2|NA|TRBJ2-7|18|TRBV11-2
CASSFNNPLAGIFYEQYF
TGTGCCAGCAGCTTCAATAACCCGCTAGCGGGGATCTTCTACGAGCAGTACTTC
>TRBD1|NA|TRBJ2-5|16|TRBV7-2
CASRAIQGPPQETQYF
TGTGCCAGCAGGGCAATACAGGGGCCGCCACAAGAGACCCAGTACTTC
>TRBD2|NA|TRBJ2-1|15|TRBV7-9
CASLAGGPSYNEQFF
TGTGCCAGCTTAGCGGGGGGGCCGTCCTACAATGAGCAGTTCTTC
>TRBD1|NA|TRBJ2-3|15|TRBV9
CASSVRDRYGDTQYF
TGTGCCAGCAGCGTCCGGGACAGGTATGGAGATACGCAGTATTTT
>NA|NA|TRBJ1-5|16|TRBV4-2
CASSQPSGPGDQPQHF
TGTGCCAGCAGCCAACCTTCTGGACCGGGGGATCAGCCCCAGCATTTT
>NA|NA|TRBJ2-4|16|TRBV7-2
CASSLVAGATADIQYF
TGTGCCAGCAGCTTAGTGGCGGGGGCGACGGCGGACATTCAGTACTTC
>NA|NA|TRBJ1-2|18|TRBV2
CASSGTSNWQSTFYGYTF
TGTGCCAGCAGTGGGACATCTAATTGGCAGAGTACCTTTTATGGCTACACCTTC
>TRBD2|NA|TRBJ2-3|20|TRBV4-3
CASSQDRFRGTSGVTDTQYF
TGCGCCAGCAGCCAAGATCGGTTTCGAGGGACTAGCGGCGTCACAGATACGCAGTATTTT
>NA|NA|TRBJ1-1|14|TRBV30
CAWSDPTANTEAFF
TGTGCCTGGAGTGACCCGACAGCGAACACTGAAGCTTTCTTT
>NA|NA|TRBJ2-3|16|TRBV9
CASSVEGGPSTDTQYF
TGTGCCAGCAGCGTAGAGGGGGGGCCTAGCACAGATACGCAGTATTTT
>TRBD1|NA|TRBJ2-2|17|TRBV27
CASSLYRTGIDHVELFF
TGTGCCAGCAGTTTATACCGGACAGGGATCGACCACGTGGAGCTGTTTTTT
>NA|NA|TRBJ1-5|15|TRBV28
CASSLYKGGNQPQHF
TGTGCCAGCAGTTTATACAAGGGAGGCAATCAGCCCCAGCATTTT
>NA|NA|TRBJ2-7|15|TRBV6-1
CASSRGWYPSYEQYF
TGTGCCAGCAGCCGTGGGTGGTATCCCTCCTACGAGCAGTACTTC
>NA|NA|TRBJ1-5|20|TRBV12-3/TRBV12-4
CASSQPFSPGRSLSNQPQHF
TGTGCCAGCAGTCAGCCATTTTCTCCGGGCCGCTCTCTTAGCAATCAGCCCCAGCATTTT
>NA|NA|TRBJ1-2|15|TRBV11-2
CASSLRWDETYGYTF
TGTGCCAGCAGCTTACGGTGGGACGAAACCTATGGCTACACCTTC
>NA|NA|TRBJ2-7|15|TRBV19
CASSISTGLSNEQYF
TGTGCCAGTAGTATTTCTACAGGGCTATCCAACGAGCAGTACTTC
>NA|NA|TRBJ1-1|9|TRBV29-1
CSVYERAFF
TGCAGCGTTTATGAACGGGCTTTCTTT
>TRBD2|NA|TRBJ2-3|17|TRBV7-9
CASSCRRDYPLTDTQYF
TGTGCCAGCAGCTGCCGCCGGGACTACCCTCTCACAGATACGCAGTATTTT
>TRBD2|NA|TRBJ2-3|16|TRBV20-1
CSARDEAGGHTDTQYF
TGCAGTGCTAGAGATGAGGCGGGGGGGCATACAGATACGCAGTATTTT
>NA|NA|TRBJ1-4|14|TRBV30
CAWSVLSGEEKLVF
TGTGCCTGGAGTGTACTCTCAGGGGAAGAAAAACTGGTTTTT
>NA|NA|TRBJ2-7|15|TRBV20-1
CSARPAGSGGIEQYF
TGCAGTGCTAGACCCGCAGGTTCTGGGGGGATCGAGCAGTACTTC
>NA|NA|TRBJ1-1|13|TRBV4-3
CASSHEPGSEAFF
TGCGCCAGCAGCCATGAACCGGGGTCTGAAGCTTTCTTT
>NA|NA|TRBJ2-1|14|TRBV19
CASSWTYPYNEQFF
TGTGCCAGTAGTTGGACATACCCCTACAATGAGCAGTTCTTC
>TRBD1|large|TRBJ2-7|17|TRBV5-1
CASSLGSSGTGIYEQYF
TGCGCCAGCAGCTTGGGCTCCTCCGGGACAGGGATCTACGAGCAGTACTTC
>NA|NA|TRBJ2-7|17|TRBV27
CASSWLQHTGTPGEQYF
TGTGCCAGCAGTTGGCTCCAGCACACGGGCACCCCAGGGGAGCAGTACTTC
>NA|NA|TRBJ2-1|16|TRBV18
CASSPESGLSYNEQFF
TGTGCCAGCTCACCGGAGTCGGGCCTCTCCTACAATGAGCAGTTCTTC
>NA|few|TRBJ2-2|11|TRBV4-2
CASSLSGELFF
TGCGCCAGCAGCCTTTCGGGGGAGCTGTTTTTT
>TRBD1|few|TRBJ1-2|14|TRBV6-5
CASSYSRQGYGYTF
TGTGCCAGCAGTTACTCCCGACAGGGGTATGGCTACACCTTC
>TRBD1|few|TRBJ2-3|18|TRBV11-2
CASSLDLTRGRSTDTQYF
TGTGCCAGCAGCCTCGACCTGACCAGGGGGCGAAGCACAGATACGCAGTATTTT
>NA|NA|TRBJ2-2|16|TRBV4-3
CASSQEPRSNTGELFF
TGCGCCAGCAGCCAAGAGCCACGATCGAACACCGGGGAGCTGTTTTTT
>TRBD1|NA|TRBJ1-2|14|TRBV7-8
CASSTRTGAYGYTF
TGTGCCAGCAGCACCCGGACAGGGGCCTATGGCTACACCTTC
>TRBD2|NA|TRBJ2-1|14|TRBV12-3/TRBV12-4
CASSLAGGLVEQFF
TGTGCCAGCAGTTTGGCGGGGGGGCTGGTTGAGCAGTTCTTC
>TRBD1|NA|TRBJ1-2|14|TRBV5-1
CASSRDRGGYGYTF
TGCGCCAGCAGCCGGGACAGGGGAGGCTATGGCTACACCTTC
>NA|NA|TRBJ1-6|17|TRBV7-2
CASTFFSGLPYNSPLHF
TGTGCCAGCACCTTCTTCTCCGGCCTTCCCTATAATTCACCCCTCCACTTT
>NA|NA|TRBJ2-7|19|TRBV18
CASSPIRYSTSCWSYEQYF
TGTGCCAGCTCACCAATCAGGTATTCGACGTCCTGTTGGTCCTACGAGCAGTACTTC
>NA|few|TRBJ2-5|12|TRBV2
CASSGGDETQYF
TGTGCCAGCAGTGGCGGGGACGAGACCCAGTACTTC
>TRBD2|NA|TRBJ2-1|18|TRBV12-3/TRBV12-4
CASSLLLAGGSTYNEQFF
TGTGCCAGCAGTTTGTTACTAGCGGGGGGGAGTACCTACAATGAGCAGTTCTTC
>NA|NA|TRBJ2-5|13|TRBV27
CASSPWARETQYF
TGTGCCAGCAGCCCATGGGCCCGGGAGACCCAGTACTTC
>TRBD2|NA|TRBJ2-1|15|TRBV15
CATSRDPGTSNEQFF
TGTGCCACCAGCAGGGATCCCGGGACTAGCAATGAGCAGTTCTTC
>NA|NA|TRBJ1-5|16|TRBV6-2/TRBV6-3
CASSYGGGWGNQPQHF
TGTGCCAGCAGTTATGGTGGGGGGTGGGGCAATCAGCCCCAGCATTTT
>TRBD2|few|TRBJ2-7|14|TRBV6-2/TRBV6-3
CASSQSSGGYEQYF
TGTGCCAGCAGTCAATCTAGCGGGGGTTACGAGCAGTACTTC
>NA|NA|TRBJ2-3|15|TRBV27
CASSWGAYSTDTQYF
TGTGCCAGCAGTTGGGGGGCTTATAGCACAGATACGCAGTATTTT
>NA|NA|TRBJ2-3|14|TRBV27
CASGDVRYTDTQYF
TGTGCCAGCGGGGACGTACGATACACAGATACGCAGTATTTT
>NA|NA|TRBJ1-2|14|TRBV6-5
CASSPPGRNYGYTF
TGTGCCAGCAGTCCCCCGGGACGGAACTATGGCTACACCTTC
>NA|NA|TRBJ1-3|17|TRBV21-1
CASRSRIVQHARNTIYF
TGTGCCAGCAGGAGTAGGATAGTACAACACGCACGAAACACCATATATTTT
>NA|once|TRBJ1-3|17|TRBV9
CASSVSVSSTRGNTIYF
TGTGCCAGCAGCGTATCGGTCTCAAGCACGAGGGGAAACACCATATATTTT